The clone carrying this T cell receptor beta chain has just a few counts. Its antigen is unknown. TCR alpha and TCR beta cDNA libraries with sample barcodes and UMIs came from 5'RACE using constant-segment primers. TCRdb re-analysed the 5' RACE reads in MiXCR, keeping a single row per CDR3 protein. The data contain about 450,000 distinct CDR3 sequences, around a quarter of them singletons. This specimen belongs to a study of T-cell memory formation after mild COVID-19. Background on the study: The study found TCR clusters largely donor specific.

Study findings and constraints: Nothing confirmed that second-wave clones peaking on day 37 were specific for SARS-CoV-2.

CDR3 length equals 13 residues. The TCR comes from an adult woman who had mild COVID-19 (a few samples of this study predate the infection). Cell type and time point are not known. Sequencing used PBMCs or a T cell subset sorted from them (not recorded which). The V and J genes are TRBV21-1 and TRBJ1-5. TRBV21-1 is deemed a pseudogene. The CDR3 here is CASSKGLNQPQHF. CDR3 in DNA: TGTGCCAGCAGCAAAGGACTCAATCAGCCCCAGCATTTT.